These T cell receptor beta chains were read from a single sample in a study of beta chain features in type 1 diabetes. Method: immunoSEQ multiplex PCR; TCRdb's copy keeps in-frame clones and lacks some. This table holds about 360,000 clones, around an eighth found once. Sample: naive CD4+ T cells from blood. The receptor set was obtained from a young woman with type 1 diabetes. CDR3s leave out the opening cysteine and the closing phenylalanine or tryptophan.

CDR3 protein: GCGEGYT
V gene: TRBV20-1
J gene: TRBJ1-2

CDR3 protein: ASSTLRDSPQDQY
V gene: TRBV27
J gene: TRBJ2-7

CDR3 protein: ASSPGWQGNQPQH
V gene: TRBV7-9
J gene: TRBJ1-5

CDR3 protein: ASSQTSGGIQETQY
V gene: TRBV18
J gene: TRBJ2-5

CDR3 protein: SVGEGAGELF
V gene: TRBV29-1
J gene: TRBJ2-2

CDR3 protein: ASSWGGEQY
V gene: TRBV7-9
J gene: TRBJ2-7

CDR3 protein: ASSFWLADYNEQF
V gene: TRBV28
J gene: TRBJ2-1

CDR3 protein: ASSIGLSTGEQY
V gene: TRBV6-6
J gene: TRBJ2-7

CDR3 protein: ASSRGRWAEKLF
V gene: TRBV4-3
J gene: TRBJ1-4

CDR3 protein: ASGPRTSGEYEQY
V gene: TRBV12-5
J gene: TRBJ2-7

CDR3 protein: ASSIPDLSGTQY
V gene: TRBV9
J gene: TRBJ2-5

CDR3 protein: ASSDMNTEAF
V gene: TRBV18
J gene: TRBJ1-1

CDR3 protein: ASSATGTYQETQY
V gene: TRBV5-1
J gene: TRBJ2-5

CDR3 protein: ASTPGQGANIQY
V gene: TRBV19
J gene: TRBJ2-4

CDR3 protein: AWRFVTKGQGSSYEQY
V gene: TRBV30
J gene: TRBJ2-7

CDR3 protein: ASSYDRENEKLF
V gene: TRBV6-5
J gene: TRBJ1-4

CDR3 protein: ASIPPPAGAEDTQY
V gene: TRBV7-9
J gene: TRBJ2-3

CDR3 protein: ASSLGQKETQY
V gene: TRBV7-2
J gene: TRBJ2-5

CDR3 protein: ASSLVASSYEQY
V gene: TRBV11-2
J gene: TRBJ2-7

CDR3 protein: ASSSPGLKQPQH
V gene: TRBV27
J gene: TRBJ1-5

CDR3 protein: ASSAGKGGEQY
V gene: TRBV25-1
J gene: TRBJ2-7

CDR3 protein: ASSGQGVGNQPQH
V gene: TRBV2
J gene: TRBJ1-5

CDR3 protein: ASSSWTGTYNEQF
V gene: TRBV7-3
J gene: TRBJ2-1

CDR3 protein: ASSPTSTNYGYT
V gene: TRBV19
J gene: TRBJ1-2

CDR3 protein: ASSPQTGRTHGYT
V gene: TRBV6-6
J gene: TRBJ1-2

CDR3 protein: ASSRDRDTDTQY
V gene: TRBV4-3
J gene: TRBJ2-3

CDR3 protein: ATSFGGSGEKLF
V gene: TRBV15
J gene: TRBJ1-4

CDR3 protein: ASSPREQGDTEAF
V gene: TRBV18
J gene: TRBJ1-1